One sample yielded the 27 T cell receptor beta chains listed below, sequenced in a study of blood T cell repertoires in COVID-19. Produced via immunoSEQ multiplex PCR; TCRdb's table is partial and in-frame only. The sample holds 100,000 to 150,000 clones, 88% seen once. The sequenced material came from peripheral blood. The origin of the receptors is a human donor in a cohort sampled during active COVID-19.

The chain uses TRBV2 and TRBJ1-4, with TRBD1 matching 7 bases. The junction had 10 bases not matched to a gene; V was cut back by 5 bases and J by 10 bases. This CDR3 comprises 14 residues. Germline CDR1 and CDR2: SNHLY and FYNNEI. Here the CDR3 reads CASSLDRESGKLFF. Here the CDR3 DNA reads TGTGCCAGCAGTCTCGACAGGGAGTCTGGAAAACTGTTTTTT. The full variable domain, completed using reference TRBV2 and TRBJ1-4, is EPEVTQTPSHQVTQMGQEVILRCVPISNHLYFYWYRQILGQKVEFLVSFYNNEISEKSEIFDDQFSVERPDGSNFTLKIRSTKLEDSAMYFCASSLDRESGKLFFGSGTQLSVL.

The chain carries TRBV7-2 and TRBJ2-7; 10 positions match TRBD2. CDR1 is SGHTA and CDR2 is FQGNSA in the germline V gene. This CDR3 has 15 residues. V trimming: 5 bases; J trimming: 2 bases; junction bases outside the gene matches: 6. The CDR3 is CASSTRTSGPYEQYF. The CDR3 region has the DNA TGTGCCAGCAGCACCCGGACTAGCGGACCCTACGAGCAGTACTTC.

The chain is built from TRBV7-9 and TRBJ1-4; TRBD1 matches 12 bases. This CDR3 has 18 amino acids. The germline gives CDR1 SEHNR, CDR2 FQNEAQ (reference sequence). With V trimmed by 2 bases and J by 5 bases, 9 bases remained unmatched. The CDR3 loop reads CASSLTTGTGGPNEKLFF. The CDR3 nucleotides read TGTGCCAGCAGCTTAACCACCGGGACAGGGGGCCCAAATGAAAAACTGTTTTTT.

This chain uses TRBV28 with TRBJ1-2; 7 bases fit TRBD1. The germline gives CDR1 MDHEN, CDR2 SYDVKM. This CDR3 has 13 amino acids. The V gene end was trimmed by 6 bases and the J gene end by 5 bases; junction bases not matched to a gene: 6. The DNA of the CDR3 is TGTGCCAGCAGAAAGACAGGGAAGTATGGCTACACCTTC. Its translation is CASRKTGKYGYTF.

This chain connects TRBV4-2 to TRBJ1-2, with D possibly matching TRBD1 (5 bases). The CDR3 contains 13 residues. The germline V gene has CDR1 LGHNA and CDR2 YNFKEQ. V was trimmed by 3 bases and J by 3 bases, leaving 8 bases between them. CDR3 in amino acids: CASSQGGYYGYTF. DNA of the CDR3: TGTGCCAGCAGCCAGGGGGGGTACTATGGCTACACCTTC.

The CDR3 region has the DNA TGTGCCAGCAGCCAGGGCTTTTCGGGAGGCACCTACAATGAGCAGTTCTTC. It specifies CASSQGFSGGTYNEQFF. The chain links TRBV3-1 (or the pseudogene TRBV3-2) to TRBJ2-1; 7 bases match TRBD2. The germline V gene encodes CDR1 LGHDT and CDR2 YNNKEL (reference sequence). There are 17 residues in the CDR3. With 3 bases clipped from V and 2 bases from J, the junction kept 10 bases outside the gene matches.

V usage is TRBV6-2 or TRBV6-3 and J usage is TRBJ1-2, with TRBD1 as a possible D gene (5 bases). CDR1 is MNHEY and CDR2 is SVGEGT in the germline V gene. CDR3 length: 15 residues. The V end lost 5 bases, the J end lost 4 bases, and 17 bases lay between the germline ends. CDR3 DNA: TGTGCCAGCAGTAATGGGGTCAGGGCCCTCTATGGCTACACCTTC. Translated: CASSNGVRALYGYTF.

The V and J genes are TRBV10-3 and TRBJ2-7; 8 bases are a match to TRBD2. The CDR3 covers 15 residues. Germline loops: CDR1 ENHRY, CDR2 SYGVKD. V lost 5 bases to trimming and J lost 3 bases; unmatched junction nucleotides: 9. The CDR3 DNA sequence: TGTGCCATCAGTCCCGGAGCGGGAGTAGGCTACGAGCAGTACTTC. It codes for CAISPGAGVGYEQYF.

The rearrangement links TRBV5-6 to TRBJ2-7, with D possibly being TRBD2 (6 bases). Trimming left V 2 bases short and J 0 bases short, with 6 bases between. The CDR3 sequence is 13 residues long. CDR1 and CDR2 (germline): SGHDT, YYEEEE. CDR3 loop: CASSFGSSYEQYF. Here the CDR3 DNA reads TGTGCCAGCAGCTTCGGGAGCTCCTACGAGCAGTACTTC.

The chain recombines TRBV3-1 (or the pseudogene TRBV3-2) with TRBJ2-2; D is possibly TRBD2 (5 bases). V lost 11 bases, J lost 8 bases, and 15 bases lay in between. The CDR3 is made up of 12 amino acids. Germline assignment: CDR1 LGHDT and CDR2 YNNKEL (reference sequence). CDR3 nucleotides: TGTGCCGTAAGCGGAAGTAGTGGGGAGCTGTTTTTT. Its protein is CAVSGSSGELFF.

Remarks on this clone: A read error may produce the germline difference seen at one junction end. This rearrangement joins TRBV18 to TRBJ2-1, with TRBD2 as a possible D gene (5 bases). CDR1 and CDR2 (germline): KGHSH, LQKENI. The CDR3 runs 15 residues. CDR3 sequence: CASSPPTRASNEQFF. Written as DNA, the CDR3 is TGTGCCAGCTCCCCACCAACTAGGGCCTCGAATGAGCAGTTCTTC.

The chain combines TRBV28 with TRBJ2-1; 8 nucleotides align to TRBD1. The germline CDR1 and CDR2 sequences are MDHEN and SYDVKM. This CDR3 comprises 15 residues. Trimming took 3 bases from V and 7 from J; bases not matched to a gene: 8. The CDR3 DNA sequence: TGTGCCAGCAGTTTCAGGGGGCAACTGAGGAATGAGCAGTTCTTC. As protein: CASSFRGQLRNEQFF.

The chain is built from TRBV29-1 and TRBJ2-1; 7 nucleotides match TRBD2. From germline, CDR1 is SQVTM and CDR2 ANQGSEA. V lost 5 bases to trimming and J lost 9 bases; unmatched junction nucleotides: 4. This CDR3 comprises 11 residues. The CDR3 is CSVPGTTEQFF. The CDR3 coding sequence is TGCAGCGTTCCCGGGACTACTGAGCAGTTCTTC.

The chain couples TRBV11-3 to TRBJ1-3; D is unclear. This CDR3 spans 14 amino acids. Looked up from germline, CDR1 is SGHNT and CDR2 is YENEEA. V lost 3 bases to trimming and J lost 0 bases, with 6 bases between them. The CDR3 bases are TGTGCCAGCAGCTTGACGGGCTCTGGAAACACCATATATTTT. Translating it yields CASSLTGSGNTIYF.

This clone was seen once. CDR3 sequence reads: CASSLGGTLNTGELFF. The CDR3 nucleotides read TGTGCCAGCAGCTTAGGAGGGACTTTGAACACCGGGGAGCTGTTTTTT. This rearrangement joins TRBV7-9 to TRBJ2-2; perhaps TRBD2 as D (6 bases). The CDR3 is 16 amino acids. V dropped 1 base and J dropped 1 base, with 10 bases sitting between them. Germline V gives CDR1 SEHNR, CDR2 FQNEAQ (reference sequence).

V usage is TRBV19 and J usage is TRBJ1-6; no reliable D call. Trimming cost V 2 bases and J 9 bases, with 8 bases left between them. This CDR3 has 13 residues. Germline CDR1 is LNHDA and CDR2 is SQIVND (reference sequence). This chain's CDR3 is CASSILAGSPLHF. The DNA for the CDR3 is TGTGCCAGTAGTATATTGGCGGGTTCACCCCTCCACTTT. The complete variable domain, with remaining parts taken from reference TRBV19 and TRBJ1-6, reads DGGITQSPKYLFRKEGQNVTLSCEQNLNHDAMYWYRQDPGQGLRLIYYSQIVNDFQKGDIAEGYSVSREKKESFPLTVTSAQKNPTAFYLCASSILAGSPLHFGNGTRLTVT.

CDR3 residues: CASSLEPPGLVLVDTQYF. CDR3 in DNA: TGTGCCAGCAGCTTGGAACCCCCTGGACTAGTCCTGGTAGATACGCAGTATTTT. This rearrangement joins TRBV7-6 to TRBJ2-3; TRBD2 matches 7 bases. The V segment lost 3 bases and the J segment 5 bases; nucleotides outside the gene matches: 17. The CDR3 consists of 18 residues. The germline V gene encodes CDR1 SGHVS and CDR2 FNYEAQ.

The CDR3 bases are TGTGCCAGCAGCAGACTTTCGACAGGGGTCCAAGAGACCCAGTACTTC. This translates into CASSRLSTGVQETQYF. This sequence joins TRBV5-5 and TRBJ2-5; the match to TRBD1 covers 8 bases. Germline CDR1 reads SGHKS; CDR2 reads YYEKEE (reference sequence). The length of the CDR3 is 16 residues. With V trimmed by 4 bases and J by 1 base, 9 bases remained unmatched.

The chain is built from TRBV2 and TRBJ2-6; perhaps TRBD1 as D (5 bases). CDR1 and CDR2 (germline): SNHLY, FYNNEI. With 3 bases removed from V and 5 bases from J, the gap between germline ends came to 14 bases. CDR3 length equals 16 residues. CDR3 sequence: CASSDLGARRANVLTF. DNA of the CDR3: TGTGCCAGCAGTGACTTAGGGGCGAGGCGGGCCAACGTCCTGACTTTC.

This chain connects TRBV12-5 to TRBJ1-3; 7 bases align to TRBD1. The V and J ends lost 3 bases and 0 bases, in that order; junction bases with no gene match: 2. Germline CDR1 LGHNT, CDR2 FRNRAP. The length of the CDR3 is 15 residues. CDR3 region: CASGFGTVSGNTIYF. In DNA, the CDR3 is TGTGCTAGTGGTTTCGGGACAGTCTCTGGAAACACCATATATTTT.

The V gene is TRBV5-1, the J gene TRBJ1-3; 8 positions agree with TRBD1. The germline CDR1 and CDR2 sequences are SGHRS and YFSETQ. The V and J ends lost 5 bases and 0 bases, in that order; junction bases with no gene match: 4. The CDR3 has 15 residues. In DNA form, the CDR3 reads TGCGCCAGCAGAAGCGACAGGGGCTCTGGAAACACCATATATTTT. Its translation is CASRSDRGSGNTIYF.

The chain is built from TRBV3-1 (or the pseudogene TRBV3-2) and TRBJ1-1; D remains unclear. CDR3 length: 14 amino acids. Germline V gene sequence: CDR1 LGHDT, CDR2 YNNKEL (reference sequence). V was shortened by 5 bases and J by 1 base, with 11 bases between the two germline ends. CDR3 amino acids: CASSTYEANTEAFF. CDR3 in DNA: TGTGCCAGCAGCACATACGAGGCGAACACTGAAGCTTTCTTT.

The rearrangement joins TRBV30 to TRBJ2-3; possible D gene TRBD2, 6 bases. The V gene lost 8 bases and the J gene lost 3 bases, with 15 bases spanning the gap. CDR1 and CDR2 from the germline V gene are GTSNPN and SVGIG (reference sequence). This CDR3 contains 13 residues. The CDR3 sequence is CALPLGGTDTQYF. CDR3 nucleotide sequence: TGTGCCCTCCCCCTTGGGGGGACAGATACGCAGTATTTT.

This chain joins TRBV7-6 and TRBJ2-7; D call uncertain. Trimming removed 4 bases at V and 6 bases at J, with 10 bases between. Germline loops: CDR1 SGHVS, CDR2 FNYEAQ. This CDR3 has 12 residues. CDR3 loop: CASSSDHGEQYF. DNA of the CDR3: TGTGCCAGCAGCTCTGATCACGGCGAGCAGTACTTC.

The chain recombines TRBV24-1 with TRBJ2-1; 7 bases are shared with TRBD2. The CDR3 contains 15 residues. The V segment lost 4 bases and the J segment 5 bases; nucleotides outside the gene matches: 7. Germline lookup yields CDR1 KGHDR and CDR2 SFDVKD. The chain's CDR3 is CATSDPRGGDNEQFF. The CDR3 nucleotides read TGTGCCACCAGTGACCCCCGGGGAGGGGACAATGAGCAGTTCTTC.

The chain uses TRBV14 and TRBJ2-2, with D possibly being TRBD2 (5 bases). The V gene lost 2 bases and the J gene lost 1 base, with 8 bases spanning the gap. The CDR3 sequence is 15 residues long. CDR1 SGHDN and CDR2 FVKESK come from the germline V gene. CDR3 in DNA: TGTGCCAGCAGCCAACCTAGCAAGAACACCGGGGAGCTGTTTTTT. Translating it yields CASSQPSKNTGELFF.

The rearrangement joins TRBV5-1 to TRBJ2-1; no reliable D call. The V gene lost 0 bases and the J gene lost 0 bases, with 10 bases spanning the gap. There are 16 residues in the CDR3. CDR1 SGHRS and CDR2 YFSETQ come from the germline V gene. Here the CDR3 reads CASSLAPRSSYNEQFF. The CDR3 DNA reads TGCGCCAGCAGCTTGGCCCCTCGCAGCTCCTACAATGAGCAGTTCTTC.